The rows below give T cell receptor beta chains drawn from one sample of a study of monozygotic twins with inflammatory bowel disease. TCRdb re-called the 5' RACE reads and gives one entry per CDR3 protein, without DNA. This sample's table has approximately 400,000 distinct CDR3 sequences. The sequenced sample consisted of blood. The receptors stem from a human donor with ulcerative colitis or Crohn's disease, or a healthy co-twin of an affected twin (not recorded which). CDR3s include the opening cysteine and the closing phenylalanine or tryptophan.

J gene: TRBJ2-7
V gene: TRBV12-3/TRBV12-4
CDR3 protein: CASRHRGSSYEQYF

J gene: TRBJ2-2
V gene: TRBV19
CDR3 protein: CATTLAGYTGELFF

J gene: TRBJ1-1
V gene: TRBV6-5
CDR3 protein: CASSYRANTEAFF

J gene: TRBJ1-5
V gene: TRBV20-1
CDR3 protein: CSARDQGSNQPQHF

J gene: TRBJ2-6
V gene: TRBV4-2
CDR3 protein: CASSQEGTAGSSGANVLTF

J gene: TRBJ1-2
V gene: TRBV4-1
CDR3 protein: CASSQDAGHYGYTF

J gene: TRBJ2-5
V gene: TRBV7-2
CDR3 protein: CASSTQGVGETQYF

J gene: TRBJ1-2
V gene: TRBV6-2/TRBV6-3
CDR3 protein: CASSYQGTGPPGYTF

J gene: TRBJ2-4
V gene: TRBV4-3
CDR3 protein: CASSQQGTQNIQYF

J gene: TRBJ1-4
V gene: TRBV5-1
CDR3 protein: CASSADRGDATNEKLFF

J gene: TRBJ2-7
V gene: TRBV29-1
CDR3 protein: CSVISAAGQAYEQYF

J gene: TRBJ1-2
V gene: TRBV6-2/TRBV6-3
CDR3 protein: CASTDRRGFGYTF

J gene: TRBJ1-6
V gene: TRBV20-1
CDR3 protein: CSLKGTGEDSPLHF

J gene: TRBJ2-7
V gene: TRBV29-1
CDR3 protein: CSVVDRSSYEQYF

J gene: TRBJ1-1
V gene: TRBV4-1
CDR3 protein: CASSHPGLNTEAFF

J gene: TRBJ1-1
V gene: TRBV30
CDR3 protein: CAWSTQGYTEAFF

J gene: TRBJ2-7
V gene: TRBV5-1
CDR3 protein: CASSRSLQDAYEQYF

J gene: TRBJ2-2
V gene: TRBV27
CDR3 protein: CASTQPGTATGELFF

J gene: TRBJ1-2
V gene: TRBV4-1
CDR3 protein: CASSHTSGTEYGYTF

J gene: TRBJ2-3
V gene: TRBV5-1
CDR3 protein: CASSYTSGGPPTQYF

J gene: TRBJ2-1
V gene: TRBV27
CDR3 protein: CASSPDWAPYNEQFF

J gene: TRBJ1-2
V gene: TRBV12-3/TRBV12-4
CDR3 protein: CASSQNRGRLSGYTF

J gene: TRBJ1-5
V gene: TRBV20-1
CDR3 protein: CSARDGEFYNQPQHF

J gene: TRBJ1-5
V gene: TRBV7-2
CDR3 protein: CASSFDSNQPQHF

J gene: TRBJ2-2
V gene: TRBV20-1
CDR3 protein: CSARDSGWTGELFF

J gene: TRBJ2-7
V gene: TRBV4-2
CDR3 protein: CASSQSGFRRYEQYF

J gene: TRBJ2-4
V gene: TRBV5-8
CDR3 protein: CASSFQRGSVIQYF

J gene: TRBJ2-2
V gene: TRBV15
CDR3 protein: CATSRAWATGWPGELFF

J gene: TRBJ2-1
V gene: TRBV12-3/TRBV12-4
CDR3 protein: CASSFAGGNEQFF

J gene: TRBJ2-2
V gene: TRBV19
CDR3 protein: CASSQDGDTGELFF

J gene: TRBJ1-2
V gene: TRBV7-2
CDR3 protein: CASSPGGGFNYGYTF

J gene: TRBJ1-4
V gene: TRBV20-1
CDR3 protein: CSARWGGNEKLFF

J gene: TRBJ2-7
V gene: TRBV20-1
CDR3 protein: CSAPRQAYEQYF

J gene: TRBJ1-5
V gene: TRBV5-6
CDR3 protein: CASSHQAGPNQPQHF

J gene: TRBJ2-7
V gene: TRBV11-3
CDR3 protein: CASSLEFGSYEQYF

J gene: TRBJ1-2
V gene: TRBV5-1
CDR3 protein: CASTFQAGTNYGYTF

J gene: TRBJ2-7
V gene: TRBV20-1
CDR3 protein: CSATQLAGEGEQYF

J gene: TRBJ2-1
V gene: TRBV5-6
CDR3 protein: CASSLILRDSYNELFF

J gene: TRBJ1-6
V gene: TRBV12-3/TRBV12-4
CDR3 protein: CASSPWTHSYNSPLHF

J gene: TRBJ2-2
V gene: TRBV5-1
CDR3 protein: CASSSGTGLPGELFF